Given below is one T cell receptor beta chain in context. This CDR3 has 14 residues. The V segment lost 6 bases and the J segment 8 bases; nucleotides outside the gene matches: 7. CDR1 is MNHEY, CDR2 SVGAGI, per germline. These data belong to a study of blood T cell repertoires in COVID-19. Repertoires were generated with immunoSEQ multiplex PCR, while TCRdb's copy carries only in-frame clones and drops some. This sample has approximately 190,000 clones, with under 90% found just once. Sequenced sample: peripheral blood. V is TRBV6-5 and J is TRBJ1-4; TRBD1 matches 9 bases. The TCR originated in a man aged 55 to 70 with acute or convalescent COVID-19. This CDR3 reads CASSSTGGGEKLFF. The CDR3 DNA is TGTGCCAGCAGCTCTACAGGGGGCGGGGAAAAACTGTTTTTT.